These T cell receptor beta chains were read from a single sample in a study of blood T cells in healthy people across ages. From the 5' RACE reads, TCRdb called clonotypes with MiXCR, one entry per CDR3 protein. This sample has 800,000 to 950,000 distinct CDR3 sequences, with roughly 40% found just once. Input material: blood. The source is a man younger than 35 in good health. The CDR3 runs from the conserved cysteine through the conserved F or W. Each record gives: CDR3 protein, CDR3 DNA, V gene, J gene, clone size, D gene. A D gene is named only where the DNA matches it firmly. The size field is filled for only some rows; it gives once, few, many or a size class.

CDR3 protein: CASSSPGGRRTEAFF; CDR3 DNA: TGTGCCAGCAGCTCTCCAGGGGGGCGTCGCACTGAAGCTTTCTTT; V gene: TRBV7-9; J gene: TRBJ1-1; clone size: .; D gene: TRBD1
CDR3 protein: CASSHRDRVLTSKEETQYF; CDR3 DNA: TGTGCCAGCAGCCACCGGGACAGGGTCCTGACCTCTAAAGAAGAGACCCAGTACTTC; V gene: TRBV7-9; J gene: TRBJ2-5; clone size: .; D gene: TRBD1
CDR3 protein: CASRSTASYEQFF; CDR3 DNA: TGTGCCAGCAGGTCGACAGCGTCCTACGAGCAGTTCTTC; V gene: TRBV25-1; J gene: TRBJ2-1; clone size: .; D gene: .
CDR3 protein: CASSGGGGQPQHF; CDR3 DNA: TGTGCCAGCAGCGGGGGAGGCGGTCAGCCCCAGCATTTT; V gene: TRBV9; J gene: TRBJ1-5; clone size: few; D gene: .
CDR3 protein: CASSRSVGNQPQHF; CDR3 DNA: TGTGCCAGCAGCCGTAGCGTCGGCAATCAGCCCCAGCATTTT; V gene: TRBV6-2/TRBV6-3; J gene: TRBJ1-5; clone size: few; D gene: .
CDR3 protein: CASSVTGPEAFF; CDR3 DNA: TGTGCCAGCAGTGTAACAGGGCCTGAAGCTTTCTTT; V gene: TRBV12-3/TRBV12-4; J gene: TRBJ1-1; clone size: .; D gene: .
CDR3 protein: CASSSAIGELFF; CDR3 DNA: TGTGCCAGCAGTTCGGCGATCGGGGAGCTGTTTTTT; V gene: TRBV2; J gene: TRBJ2-2; clone size: .; D gene: .
CDR3 protein: CASSRRSGGAGNEQFF; CDR3 DNA: TGTGCCAGCAGCCGACGTAGCGGGGGGGCCGGGAATGAGCAGTTCTTC; V gene: TRBV7-3; J gene: TRBJ2-1; clone size: few; D gene: TRBD2
CDR3 protein: CASRLDGEQYF; CDR3 DNA: TGTGCCAGCAGACTGGACGGAGAGCAGTACTTC; V gene: TRBV2; J gene: TRBJ2-5; clone size: .; D gene: .
CDR3 protein: CSAPPKARANEKLFF; CDR3 DNA: TGCAGTGCTCCCCCCAAGGCGCGGGCTAATGAAAAACTGTTTTTT; V gene: TRBV20-1; J gene: TRBJ1-4; clone size: .; D gene: .
CDR3 protein: CSGRTGFAYEQYF; CDR3 DNA: TGCAGCGGGCGGACAGGTTTTGCCTACGAGCAGTACTTC; V gene: TRBV29-1; J gene: TRBJ2-7; clone size: .; D gene: TRBD1
CDR3 protein: CASSQGGGPYSNQPQHF; CDR3 DNA: TGCGCCAGCAGCCAAGGAGGGGGACCATATAGCAATCAGCCCCAGCATTTT; V gene: TRBV4-1; J gene: TRBJ1-5; clone size: few; D gene: .
CDR3 protein: CASSKGQGVGDTQYF; CDR3 DNA: TGTGCCAGCAGTAAAGGGCAAGGGGTGGGAGATACGCAGTATTTT; V gene: TRBV6-2/TRBV6-3; J gene: TRBJ2-3; clone size: .; D gene: .
CDR3 protein: CASHPRSGTGREKLFF; CDR3 DNA: TGTGCCAGCCACCCGAGATCCGGGACAGGAAGGGAAAAACTGTTTTTT; V gene: TRBV2; J gene: TRBJ1-4; clone size: .; D gene: TRBD1
CDR3 protein: CSASTGTLSPGELFF; CDR3 DNA: TGCAGTGCTAGCACCGGGACTCTCTCCCCCGGGGAGCTGTTTTTT; V gene: TRBV20-1; J gene: TRBJ2-2; clone size: once; D gene: .
CDR3 protein: CASSIARGYTF; CDR3 DNA: TGTGCCAGTAGTATAGCCCGTGGCTACACCTTC; V gene: TRBV19; J gene: TRBJ1-2; clone size: .; D gene: .
CDR3 protein: CASSLPAYTQYF; CDR3 DNA: TGTGCCAGCAGTTTGCCAGCCTATACGCAGTATTTT; V gene: TRBV12-3/TRBV12-4; J gene: TRBJ2-3; clone size: .; D gene: .
CDR3 protein: CASSWDIPNEQFF; CDR3 DNA: TGTGCCAGCAGCTGGGACATTCCCAATGAGCAGTTCTTC; V gene: TRBV7-9; J gene: TRBJ2-1; clone size: .; D gene: .
CDR3 protein: CASSYPRDPTPNTEAFF; CDR3 DNA: TGTGCCAGCAGTTACCCCCGGGACCCTACCCCGAACACTGAAGCTTTCTTT; V gene: TRBV6-6; J gene: TRBJ1-1; clone size: .; D gene: .
CDR3 protein: CASRAGQPNYGYTF; CDR3 DNA: TGTGCCAGCCGCGCGGGACAGCCTAACTATGGCTACACCTTC; V gene: TRBV19; J gene: TRBJ1-2; clone size: .; D gene: TRBD1
CDR3 protein: CASRDREATEAFF; CDR3 DNA: TGTGCCAGCAGGGACAGGGAGGCCACTGAAGCTTTCTTT; V gene: TRBV4-2; J gene: TRBJ1-1; clone size: once; D gene: TRBD1
CDR3 protein: CSAILSSGANVLTF; CDR3 DNA: TGCAGTGCTATACTAAGCTCTGGGGCCAACGTCCTGACTTTC; V gene: TRBV20-1; J gene: TRBJ2-6; clone size: few; D gene: .
CDR3 protein: CSALRSSYNSPLHF; CDR3 DNA: TGCAGTGCTTTACGGAGCTCCTATAATTCACCCCTCCACTTT; V gene: TRBV20-1; J gene: TRBJ1-6; clone size: .; D gene: .